This TCR beta chain was found in a study of cytomegalovirus exposure and HLA in healthy donors. V gave up 3 bases and J gave up 2 bases, with 8 bases separating them. This CDR3 has 14 residues. Germline CDR1 reads SGHRS; CDR2 reads YFSETQ. With 60 Vbeta and 13 Jbeta primers, the PCR was carried out. Using immunoSEQ multiplex PCR, the repertoire was profiled, and TCRdb retains in-frame clones only, with some absent. In the table there are roughly 130,000 clones, over 75% of which are singletons. Sequenced material: PBMCs. The V gene is TRBV5-1, the J gene TRBJ2-2; tentative D call: TRBD1 (6 bases). This sequence originates from a woman in her thirties or forties in good health and CMV-seronegative. The CDR3 spells CASSWDTNTGELFF. The CDR3 DNA reads TGCGCCAGCAGCTGGGACACTAACACCGGGGAGCTGTTTTTT.